A single sample gave rise to the 16 T cell receptor beta chains below, sequenced in a study of T-cell reconstitution after alpha-beta-depleted transplantation in children. The TCRbeta library incorporated unique molecular identifiers. MiXCR was run by TCRdb on the PCR reads, yielding one entry per CDR3 protein. The sample has a few hundred thousand distinct CDR3 sequences, over 25% seen once. This specimen consisted of PBMCs, obtained before TCRalphabeta/CD19-depleted stem cell transplant. The receptors were gathered from a boy under three years old with Wiskott-Aldrich syndrome, due to receive a stem cell transplant.

This clonotype showed up just a few times. The rearrangement joins TRBV5-1 to TRBJ2-4, with TRBD2 matching over 9 bases. There are 14 residues in the CDR3. V was pared by 7 bases and J by 6 bases, with 8 bases of the junction left unmatched. The germline V gene encodes CDR1 SGHRS and CDR2 YFSETQ. CDR3 in DNA: TGCGCCAGCTCGGGTAGCGGGAGTCTAAACATTCAGTACTTC. As protein: CASSGSGSLNIQYF. The full variable domain, with the rest looked up from reference TRBV5-1 and TRBJ2-4, is KAGVTQTPRYLIKTRGQQVTLSCSPISGHRSVSWYQQTPGQGLQFLFEYFSETQRNKGNFPGRFSGRQFSNSRSEMNVSTLELGDSALYLCASSGSGSLNIQYFGAGTRLSVL.

This clonotype has just a few counts. The gene calls are TRBV10-3 and TRBJ2-3; D gene ambiguous. CDR3 length: 13 residues. Trimming stripped 1 base from V and 0 bases from J, with 2 bases between. Germline CDR1 and CDR2: ENHRY and SYGVKD. The CDR3 region has the DNA TGTGCCATCAGTGAGTTTAGCACAGATACGCAGTATTTT. This sequence encodes CAISEFSTDTQYF.

The chain couples TRBV29-1 to TRBJ2-3; TRBD2 might be the D (7 bases). The length of the CDR3 is 15 residues. The germline V gene has CDR1 SQVTM and CDR2 ANQGSEA. Trimming shortened V by 3 bases and J by 8 bases, and 21 bases separated the two germline ends. CDR3 residues: CSVDPAASGGGTQYF. CDR3 nucleotide sequence: TGCAGCGTTGATCCCGCGGCTTCGGGGGGCGGTACGCAGTATTTT.

This clonotype was observed a handful of times. The DNA of the CDR3 is TGCGCCAGCCAGGCTAGCGGGCTCACCGGGGAGCTGTTTTTT. It is translated as CASQASGLTGELFF. This chain joins TRBV5-1 and TRBJ2-2; 8 bases align to TRBD2. Germline V lookup: CDR1 SGHRS, CDR2 YFSETQ. The CDR3 consists of 14 residues. Trimming took 7 bases from V and 4 from J; bases not matched to a gene: 6. Together with reference TRBV5-1 and TRBJ2-2, the CDR3 gives the full variable domain: KAGVTQTPRYLIKTRGQQVTLSCSPISGHRSVSWYQQTPGQGLQFLFEYFSETQRNKGNFPGRFSGRQFSNSRSEMNVSTLELGDSALYLCASQASGLTGELFFGEGSRLTVL.

V gene TRBV10-3 combines with J gene TRBJ1-2; D might be TRBD1 (5 bases). CDR1 ENHRY and CDR2 SYGVKD come from the germline V gene. The CDR3 runs to 13 residues. The germline V and J ends were trimmed by 4 bases and 6 bases, with 12 bases remaining between them. The CDR3 bases are TGTGCCATCAGTGCCGGCAGGGTTGATGGCTACACCTTC. It codes for CAISAGRVDGYTF.

The gene calls are TRBV6-1 and TRBJ2-2, with 14 bases identical to TRBD2. With V trimmed by 7 bases and J by 7 bases, 11 bases remained unmatched. The germline V gene has CDR1 MNHNS and CDR2 SASEGT. The length of the CDR3 is 17 residues. CDR3 sequence (DNA): TGTGCCAGCAATCCCGTCGGGACTAGCGGGAGAATCGGGGAGCTGTTTTTT. The encoded protein is CASNPVGTSGRIGELFF.

The chain combines TRBV10-3 with TRBJ1-1; D gene unclear. The CDR3 contains 17 residues. V lost 0 bases, J lost 3 bases, and 17 bases lay in between. Germline assignment: CDR1 ENHRY and CDR2 SYGVKD. The CDR3 reads CAISESRIKASHTEAFF. The CDR3 DNA is TGTGCCATCAGTGAGTCCCGAATTAAAGCGTCTCACACTGAAGCTTTCTTT.

This clonotype was observed a few times. The chain recombines TRBV10-3 with TRBJ2-3, with a weak D call TRBD2 (6 bases). CDR1 and CDR2 from the germline V gene are ENHRY and SYGVKD. The ends were cut back, 3 bases at V and 2 bases at J, with 12 bases in the middle. CDR3 size: 15 residues. The CDR3 loop is CAISDSLASTDTQYF. CDR3 in DNA: TGTGCCATCAGTGACTCACTAGCTTCCACAGATACGCAGTATTTT.

This clonotype turned up a few times. V is TRBV5-1 and J is TRBJ2-1; unclear D gene. Trimming removed 0 bases from V and 2 bases from J, with 9 bases in between. Germline assignment: CDR1 SGHRS and CDR2 YFSETQ. CDR3 length equals 15 residues. This chain's CDR3 is CASSLGSDPYNEQFF. The CDR3 nucleotides are TGCGCCAGCAGCTTGGGGTCGGATCCCTACAATGAGCAGTTCTTC.

This rearrangement joins TRBV20-1 to TRBJ2-1, with 9 bases aligning to TRBD2. Trimming at V came to 2 bases and at J to 0 bases, leaving 5 bases not matched to a gene. Per the germline V gene, CDR1 is DFQATT and CDR2 is SNEGSKA (reference sequence). The length of the CDR3 is 16 residues. CDR3 in amino acids: CSARPSGASSYNEQFF. CDR3 sequence (DNA): TGCAGTGCTAGACCTAGCGGGGCCTCCTCCTACAATGAGCAGTTCTTC.

This rearrangement joins TRBV5-1 to TRBJ1-1; no firm D call. Between the trimmed V and J ends, which lost 4 bases and 2 bases, there was a span of 15 bases. Per germline, CDR1 SGHRS and CDR2 YFSETQ. The CDR3 sequence is 15 residues long. DNA of the CDR3: TGCGCCAGCAGCCCATCAGCCGGACGAAACACTGAAGCTTTCTTT. This codes for CASSPSAGRNTEAFF.

This clonotype showed up just a few times. The chain couples TRBV10-3 to TRBJ2-5; 7 bases are a match to TRBD1. The CDR3 runs 15 residues. Looked up from germline, CDR1 is ENHRY and CDR2 is SYGVKD. Trimming took 4 bases from V and 0 from J; bases not matched to a gene: 5. The CDR3 sequence: CAISASGQYQETQYF. The DNA for the CDR3 is TGTGCCATCAGTGCCTCGGGACAGTACCAAGAGACCCAGTACTTC.

The chain's CDR3 is CASSPEGGRAYNEQFF. The CDR3 region has the DNA TGCGCCAGCAGCCCAGAGGGGGGCCGTGCCTACAATGAGCAGTTCTTC. The gene calls are TRBV5-1 and TRBJ2-1; perhaps D is TRBD1 or TRBD2 (6 bases each). The CDR3 runs 16 residues. Trimming took 4 bases from V and 2 from J, leaving 16 bases between them. Germline V CDR1 and CDR2: SGHRS, YFSETQ. The full variable domain, in which reference TRBV5-1 and TRBJ2-1 provide the parts outside the CDR3, is KAGVTQTPRYLIKTRGQQVTLSCSPISGHRSVSWYQQTPGQGLQFLFEYFSETQRNKGNFPGRFSGRQFSNSRSEMNVSTLELGDSALYLCASSPEGGRAYNEQFFGPGTRLTVL.

This clonotype was seen a few times. The chain's CDR3 is CSVEQGDYGYTF. CDR3 DNA sequence: TGCAGCGTTGAACAGGGGGACTATGGCTACACCTTC. The rearrangement joins TRBV29-1 to TRBJ1-2; TRBD1 agrees at 7 bases. This CDR3 has 12 amino acids. Germline V CDR1 and CDR2: SQVTM, ANQGSEA. Losses at the gene ends were 2 bases for V and 3 bases for J; bases not matched to a gene: 0.

The chain joins TRBV12-3 or TRBV12-4 to TRBJ2-1, with D possibly TRBD2 on 6 matching bases. V dropped 3 bases and J dropped 7 bases, with 16 bases sitting between them. CDR3 length: 15 amino acids. The CDR3 reads CASSLLEGTGNEQFF. Written as DNA, the CDR3 is TGTGCCAGCAGTTTGCTGGAGGGGACGGGGAATGAGCAGTTCTTC.

This clonotype was counted a few times. This chain connects TRBV18 to TRBJ2-7; 7 nucleotides agree with TRBD2. After removal of 5 bases from V and 5 bases from J, the junction contained 6 bases not matched to a gene. The CDR3 totals 13 residues. CDR1 is KGHSH and CDR2 is LQKENI in the germline V gene. CDR3 coding DNA: TGTGCCAGCTCAGGGCTAGCGGTGAACGAGCAGTACTTC. It specifies CASSGLAVNEQYF.